This T cell receptor beta chain comes out of a study of blood T cells in healthy people across ages. Then a second PCR, running about 6 to 12 cycles, was carried out with a sample-barcoded 5' primer and a J-beta primer mix. MiXCR was run by TCRdb on the 5' RACE reads, yielding one entry per CDR3 protein. The table includes approximately 780,000 distinct CDR3 sequences, 20% to 30% detected once. This CDR3 has 13 amino acids. Trimming took 6 bases from V and 7 from J, leaving 12 bases between them. Germline assignment: CDR1 LNHNV and CDR2 YYDKDF (reference sequence). The sample was also reused in another study, on T cells of mothers and their children. That publication notes: Over 8.5 million reads per mother and roughly 3 million per child were obtained.

Sequenced material: blood. The chain has TRBV15 and TRBJ1-4; D is undetermined. The TCR was taken from a boy aged 5-17 years in good health. The CDR3 sequence is CATSYAAGEKLFF. The CDR3 DNA is TGTGCCACCAGTTACGCAGCGGGTGAAAAACTGTTTTTT.